This entry lists 5 T cell receptor beta chains sequenced from one sample in a study of tumor-infiltrating lymphocytes in primary liver carcinoma. Co-extracted RNA and DNA came from around 18-30 mg of unsorted bulk tissue. Constant-region priming of about 500 ng total RNA yielded TCR beta cDNA. ARM-PCR, slightly modified, supplied the TCR beta libraries through three nested multiplex PCR rounds. A C-beta reverse primer was combined with TRBV1-TRBV30 forward primers in the first two PCR rounds, and each round had around 10 cycles. TCRdb independently ran MiXCR on the multiplex PCR reads; one entry per CDR3 protein. The sample includes some 87,000 distinct CDR3 sequences, just over 65% of them seen just once. Input material: tumor-adjacent normal liver tissue. The receptors shown here come from a man aged 40-49 years with primary liver carcinoma and hepatitis B virus infection.

This clonotype has just one count. One junction end disagrees with the germline gene, perhaps due to a read error. The V gene is TRBV6-5, the J gene TRBJ2-7; TRBD2 matches at 10 bases. The CDR3 runs to 16 residues. The germline CDR1 and CDR2 sequences are MNHEY and SVGAGI. The CDR3 reads CASSHSSLAGAYERYF. The CDR3, as DNA: TGTGCCAGCAGTCACTCGAGCCTAGCGGGAGCCTACGAGCGGTACTTC.

This clonotype was seen once. Since a much larger clone is just one base distant, this may be a read error. The V gene is TRBV5-5, the J gene TRBJ2-1; tentative D call: TRBD2 (6 bases). CDR3 length: 13 residues. CDR1 is SGHKS, CDR2 YYEKEE, per germline (reference sequence). The CDR3 DNA follows: TGTGCCAGCAGCTTAACTAGCCTCGGTGAGCGGTTCTTC. Protein sequence: CASSLTSLGERFF.

A remark on this clonotype: A read error may account for a junction end that differs from germline. V gene TRBV11-2 combines with J gene TRBJ2-6; tentatively, D is TRBD1 or TRBD2 (6 bases each). CDR3 size: 17 residues. Germline V gene lookup returns CDR1 SGHAT and CDR2 FQNNGV. The CDR3 sequence is CTSSLVGGAAGANVLTF. CDR3 DNA: TGTACCAGTAGCCTAGTGGGGGGCGCAGCTGGGGCCAACGTCCTGACTTTC.

This clonotype was detected only a few times. A much larger clone is a single base away; this may be a read error. Likely a read error: the CDR3 ends without its conserved phenylalanine or tryptophan. J is TRBJ2-4 and V is TRBV29-1; D is unclear. Trimming stripped 7 bases from V and 9 bases from J, with 13 bases between. Germline CDR1 reads SQVTM; CDR2 reads ANQGSEA. CDR3 length: 11 residues. CDR3: CSATLDGIQYL. The CDR3 DNA sequence: TGCAGCGCAACCCTAGATGGCATTCAGTACCTC.

A word on this clonotype: The conserved phenylalanine or tryptophan normally closing the CDR3 is absent here, so this likely arose from a read error. The V gene is TRBV4-2, the J gene TRBJ2-3; tentative D call: TRBD1 (5 bases). The CDR3 loop spans 15 amino acids. The V and J ends lost 0 bases and 5 bases respectively, with 12 bases between them. Germline loops: CDR1 LGHNA, CDR2 YNFKEQ. The CDR3 protein is CASSQEVQAKDTQYI. The CDR3 DNA sequence: TGTGCCAGCAGCCAAGAGGTACAGGCAAAAGATACGCAGTATATC.